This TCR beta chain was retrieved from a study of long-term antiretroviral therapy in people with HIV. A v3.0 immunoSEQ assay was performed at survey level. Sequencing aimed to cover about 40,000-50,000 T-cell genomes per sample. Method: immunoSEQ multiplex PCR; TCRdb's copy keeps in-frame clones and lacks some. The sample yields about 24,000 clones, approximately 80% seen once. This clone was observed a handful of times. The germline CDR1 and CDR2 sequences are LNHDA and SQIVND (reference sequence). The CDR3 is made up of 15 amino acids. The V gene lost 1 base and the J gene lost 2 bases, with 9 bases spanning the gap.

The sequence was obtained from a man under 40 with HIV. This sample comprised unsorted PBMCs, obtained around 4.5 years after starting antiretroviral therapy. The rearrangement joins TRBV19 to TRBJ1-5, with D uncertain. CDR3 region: CASSIGDYGNQPQHF. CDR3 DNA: TGTGCCAGTAGTATAGGCGATTATGGCAATCAGCCCCAGCATTTT.